Each of the 31 T cell receptor beta chains below was sequenced from the same sample in a study of blood T cells in healthy people across ages (dated by TCRdb to about 2015). Library creation used 5' RACE. The instrument was an Illumina HiSeq 2500. The second PCR ran for about 6 to 11 cycles and used a J-beta primer mix along with a sample-barcoded 5' primer. Using fastp trimming at Q25 and MiXCR clonotype assembly, TCRdb reanalyzed the public sequencing data and kept in-frame beta chains. All rows with the same CDR3 protein become a single entry with the most common DNA and genes. The sample table lists more than 650,000 distinct CDR3 sequences, approximately 53% of them with a count of one. Approximately 40% of the sample is in the top ten clones. Source material: blood. Receptor source: a man older than 75 in good health.

In its sample, this clonotype was seen once. This chain connects TRBV28 to TRBJ2-1; TRBD2 aligns across 11 bases. The ends lost 2 bases at V and 4 bases at J; junction bases unmatched: 4. CDR3 length equals 16 residues. CDR1 MDHEN and CDR2 SYDVKM come from the germline V gene. This CDR3 reads CASSLGTSGFYNEQFF. DNA for the CDR3: TGTGCCAGCAGTTTAGGGACTAGCGGATTTTACAATGAGCAGTTCTTC.

This clonotype was picked up a small number of times. In DNA, the CDR3 is TGCGCCAGCAGCCATCCTAGCGGGAGGGCCGACAGATACGCGTATTTT. Its protein product is CASSHPSGRADRYAYF. The chain couples TRBV4-1 to TRBJ2-3; TRBD2 aligns across 12 bases. Germline V CDR1 and CDR2: MGHRA, YSYEKL. This CDR3 has 16 amino acids. The J segment lost 14 bases and the V segment lost 3 bases, leaving 15 bases of the junction unmatched.

This sequence joins TRBV11-1 and TRBJ1-6, with 9 bases aligning to TRBD1. There are 15 residues in the CDR3. V lost 4 bases and J lost 7; bases outside the gene matches: 5. Per the germline V gene, CDR1 is SGHAT and CDR2 is FQDESV (reference sequence). The CDR3 loop reads CASSYRGQGNSPLHF. The CDR3 region has the DNA TGTGCCAGCAGCTACCGGGGACAGGGAAATTCACCCCTCCACTTT.

This chain uses TRBV28 with TRBJ2-7; TRBD1 aligns across 8 bases. V was clipped by 6 bases and J by 4 bases; unmatched bases: 11. In germline, CDR1 is MDHEN, CDR2 SYDVKM. This CDR3 is 15 amino acids long. The CDR3 spells CASRANGQGGYEQYF. The CDR3 nucleotides are TGTGCCAGCAGGGCAAACGGACAGGGCGGGTACGAGCAGTACTTC.

This chain connects TRBV6-1 to TRBJ2-1; TRBD2 matches at 8 bases. The CDR3 spans 16 residues. Trimming cost V 5 bases and J 15 bases; bases outside gene matches: 21. Germline CDR1 and CDR2: MNHNS and SASEGT. DNA for the CDR3: TGTGCCAGCAGTATACCCGGGAGGGTCCGAGGGCGGGTTTGGTTCTTC. Translating it yields CASSIPGRVRGRVWFF.

This clonotype was found a few times. CDR3 nucleotides: TGTGCCAGCAGTCCACGACAGGCGGGCGGCTACACCTTC. It translates to CASSPRQAGGYTF. The rearrangement joins TRBV12-3 or TRBV12-4 to TRBJ1-2; perhaps TRBD1 as D (6 bases). V shed 5 bases and J shed 8 bases, with 15 bases lying between them. The CDR3 is 13 residues long.

J is TRBJ2-4 and V is TRBV5-6; 9 positions agree with TRBD1. The J segment lost 6 bases and the V segment lost 4 bases, leaving 5 bases of the junction unmatched. The germline V gene has CDR1 SGHDT and CDR2 YYEEEE. The CDR3 is made up of 14 amino acids. The chain's CDR3 is CASSPQTGGNIQYF. The CDR3 DNA is TGTGCCAGCAGCCCCCAGACAGGGGGAAACATTCAGTACTTC.

This clonotype was observed a handful of times. The genes are TRBV7-9 and TRBJ2-3; D gene uncertain. V was trimmed by 3 bases and J by 0 bases, leaving 7 bases between them. The CDR3 has 14 amino acids. The germline V gene encodes CDR1 SEHNR and CDR2 FQNEAQ (reference sequence). CDR3: CASSFPDSTDTQYF. CDR3 bases: TGTGCCAGCAGCTTCCCCGACAGCACAGATACGCAGTATTTT.

This clonotype was found a few times. V and J are TRBV6-6 and TRBJ1-2, with a weak D call TRBD1 (5 bases). The germline CDR1 and CDR2 sequences are MNHNY and SVGAGI (reference sequence). CDR3 length: 12 residues. Trimming removed 8 bases from V and 7 bases from J, with 14 bases in between. The DNA for the CDR3 is TGTGCCAGCTCGAAGGACACCTTTGGCTACACCTTC. Protein: CASSKDTFGYTF.

The genes are TRBV5-4 and TRBJ2-5; 11 bases align to TRBD2. V shed 7 bases, J shed 11 bases, and the junction held 19 bases outside the gene matches. In germline, CDR1 is SGHNT, CDR2 YYREEE (reference sequence). The CDR3 length is 16 residues. The CDR3 loop reads CASGAPGTSGTPGQYF. The CDR3 coding sequence is TGTGCCAGCGGCGCCCCCGGGACTAGCGGAACTCCGGGGCAGTACTTC.

This clonotype was seen a few times. V usage is TRBV28 and J usage is TRBJ2-3, with D possibly matching TRBD2 (6 bases). The length of the CDR3 is 15 residues. Germline V lookup: CDR1 MDHEN, CDR2 SYDVKM. V shed 4 bases and J shed 14 bases, with 25 bases lying between them. CDR3 amino acids: CASSSPGLGERYAYF. CDR3 nucleotides: TGTGCCAGCAGTTCCCCGGGACTGGGGGAGAGATACGCGTATTTT.

This CDR3 is CASGLVGSRDAYF. In DNA, the CDR3 is TGTGCTAGTGGTTTGGTAGGATCCAGAGACGCGTATTTT. This sequence joins TRBV12-5 and TRBJ2-3, with no clear D. The germline V gene has CDR1 LGHNT and CDR2 FRNRAP. The CDR3 contains 13 residues. Trimming removed 0 bases at V and 14 bases at J, with 15 bases between.

CDR3 protein: CSARRELGYGYTF. The DNA of the CDR3 is TGCAGTGCTAGGAGGGAACTTGGCTATGGCTACACCTTC. The chain is built from TRBV20-1 and TRBJ1-2; no clear D gene. Trimming removed 3 bases from V and 4 bases from J, with 12 bases in between. Germline V gene sequence: CDR1 DFQATT, CDR2 SNEGSKA (reference sequence). CDR3 size: 13 residues.

This clonotype was picked up a small number of times. This chain links TRBV12-3 or TRBV12-4 with TRBJ2-1; TRBD2 matches 8 bases. This CDR3 is built from 14 residues. Losses at the gene ends were 6 bases for V and 9 bases for J; bases not matched to a gene: 10. CDR3 protein: CASSPTLAVVEQFF. DNA of the CDR3: TGTGCCAGCAGCCCCACACTAGCGGTAGTTGAGCAGTTCTTC.

This chain joins TRBV14 and TRBJ2-5; perhaps TRBD2 as D (6 bases). V lost 1 base and J lost 11, with 26 bases in between. In germline, CDR1 is SGHDN, CDR2 FVKESK. CDR3 length: 17 residues. CDR3 protein: CASSQGRGLLTRDEQYF. The DNA of the CDR3 is TGTGCCAGCAGCCAAGGTCGTGGCCTACTGACGCGGGATGAGCAGTACTTC.

This sequence joins TRBV29-1 and TRBJ2-4, with D maybe TRBD2 (5 bases). Germline values: CDR1 SQVTM, CDR2 ANQGSEA. Trimming took off 5 bases at V and 13 bases at J, with 18 bases between the two ends. The CDR3 covers 12 residues. This CDR3 is CSVRGPAREQYF. CDR3 sequence (DNA): TGCAGCGTTCGCGGGCCCGCAAGGGAGCAGTACTTC.

The gene calls are TRBV20-1 and TRBJ2-1; 7 bases are shared with TRBD2. The CDR3 has 16 amino acids. Germline CDR1 DFQATT, CDR2 SNEGSKA (reference sequence). Germline trimming cut 2 bases from V and 0 bases from J; bases unmatched to any gene: 7. The CDR3 protein is CSARSASSGSYNEQFF. The CDR3 coding sequence is TGCAGTGCTAGATCGGCTTCTAGCGGCTCCTACAATGAGCAGTTCTTC.

This clonotype was picked up one time. The junction shows a germline mismatch at one end, possibly a read error. The J gene is TRBJ1-2, the V gene TRBV2; the match to TRBD1 covers 9 bases. Germline V CDR1 and CDR2: SNHLY, FYNNEI. The CDR3 contains 14 residues. DNA of the CDR3: TGTGCCAGCAGGGTGGACAGGGGATTAGGAGGCTATACCTTC. Translated: CASRVDRGLGGYTF.

The chain's CDR3 is CASSLGTLNTGELFF. The CDR3 DNA is TGCGCCAGCAGCTTGGGGACACTGAACACCGGGGAGCTGTTTTTT. The chain has TRBV5-1 and TRBJ2-2; D is perhaps TRBD1 (5 bases). From germline, CDR1 is SGHRS and CDR2 YFSETQ. This CDR3 comprises 15 residues. The V gene lost 0 bases and the J gene lost 1 base, with 7 bases spanning the gap.

The CDR3, as DNA: TGCGCCAGCAGCCCCGGACCCCTGGGGTACAATGAGCAGTACTTC. It encodes CASSPGPLGYNEQYF. The chain couples TRBV5-1 to TRBJ2-5; D gene uncertain. CDR1 and CDR2 (germline): SGHRS, YFSETQ. The CDR3 covers 15 residues. Trimming left V 4 bases short and J 11 bases short, with 24 bases between.

This clonotype was recorded a few times. The chain has TRBV12-3 or TRBV12-4 and TRBJ2-5; D is unclear. V was pared by 1 base and J by 6 bases, with 12 bases between. This CDR3 comprises 14 residues. The CDR3 region has the DNA TGTGCCAGCAGTTTAGGGCAGGTCTGGAAGACCCAGTACTTC. Protein product: CASSLGQVWKTQYF.

This sequence joins TRBV2 and TRBJ1-1, with 7 nucleotides matching TRBD1. Losses at the gene ends were 7 bases for V and 6 bases for J; bases not matched to a gene: 8. CDR3 length equals 13 residues. Looked up from germline, CDR1 is SNHLY and CDR2 is FYNNEI. The CDR3 sequence is CASTRQGNSEAFF. CDR3 coding DNA: TGTGCCAGCACTAGACAGGGAAACTCTGAAGCTTTCTTT.

This clonotype was observed a single time. The chain has TRBV5-1 and TRBJ2-5, with D tentatively TRBD1 (7 bases). The DNA end favors TRBJ2-7, so the J call may be wrong. In germline, CDR1 is SGHRS, CDR2 YFSETQ. This CDR3 spans 16 amino acids. The CDR3 reads CASSLGGTAPTYEQYF. For the CDR3, the DNA is TGCGCCAGCAGCTTGGGCGGGACAGCCCCAACCTACGAGCAGTACTTC.

The rearrangement links TRBV20-1 to TRBJ1-1; 9 bases agree with TRBD1. The V gene's germline CDR1 is DFQATT and CDR2 SNEGSKA (reference sequence). CDR3 length equals 15 residues. V shed 0 bases, J shed 11 bases, and the junction held 13 bases outside the gene matches. CDR3 residues: CSAREGGQGRFGAFF. The CDR3 nucleotides read TGCAGTGCTAGAGAGGGGGGACAGGGAAGGTTTGGGGCTTTCTTT.

This chain uses TRBV7-2 with TRBJ1-5; 8 bases line up with TRBD1. V lost 6 bases and J lost 7; bases outside the gene matches: 8. The CDR3 is 14 amino acids. The germline CDR1 and CDR2 sequences are SGHTA and FQGNSA. The CDR3 bases are TGTGCCAGCAGTCGGACAGGGAGGGTCCAGCCCCAGCATTTT. Encoded protein: CASSRTGRVQPQHF.

A few counts support this clonotype. The V gene is TRBV7-2, the J gene TRBJ1-2; weak D call: TRBD1 (5 bases). The CDR3 runs 15 residues. Per the germline V gene, CDR1 is SGHTA and CDR2 is FQGNSA. Trimming cost V 0 bases and J 1 base, with 9 bases left between them. The CDR3 region is CASSLAGADNYGYTF. Written as DNA, the CDR3 is TGTGCCAGCAGCTTAGCAGGGGCGGATAACTATGGCTACACCTTC.

The V call is TRBV6-1, the J call TRBJ2-5, with D tentatively TRBD1 or TRBD2 (5 bases each). Germline-derived CDR1 and CDR2 are MNHNS and SASEGT. Deletions cut 7 bases from V and 4 bases from J, with 25 bases between. The CDR3 is 17 residues long. The CDR3 is CASTPRFQGATGETQYF. As DNA, the CDR3 is TGTGCCAGCACCCCCAGGTTCCAGGGAGCTACGGGAGAGACCCAGTACTTC.

This clonotype was picked up a small number of times. The V gene is TRBV11-1, the J gene TRBJ2-7, with unresolved D. Trimming removed 4 bases from V and 1 base from J, with 17 bases in between. Germline V gene lookup returns CDR1 SGHAT and CDR2 FQDESV (reference sequence). This CDR3 is 16 amino acids long. The CDR3 DNA reads as TGTGCCAGCAGCTATAAAGTACGCACCCCTTCCTACGAGCAGTACTTC. Its protein is CASSYKVRTPSYEQYF.

This CDR3 reads CASSLIGQAPQETQYF. The CDR3 bases are TGTGCCAGCAGTTTAATCGGACAGGCCCCACAAGAGACCCAGTACTTC. The chain joins TRBV27 to TRBJ2-5, with 7 bases matching TRBD1. The CDR3 is 16 residues long. CDR1 is MNHEY, CDR2 SMNVEV, per germline (reference sequence). V was clipped by 2 bases and J by 2 bases; unmatched bases: 8.

This clonotype showed up just a few times. The chain has TRBV5-1 and TRBJ1-5, with 7 positions matching TRBD1. CDR1 is SGHRS, CDR2 YFSETQ, per germline. The CDR3 length is 14 residues. J lost 3 bases, V lost 0 bases, and 0 bases had no gene match. The chain's CDR3 is CASSLEGANQPQHF. DNA of the CDR3: TGCGCCAGCAGCTTGGAGGGGGCCAATCAGCCCCAGCATTTT. The full variable domain, its missing parts supplied by reference TRBV5-1 and TRBJ1-5, is KAGVTQTPRYLIKTRGQQVTLSCSPISGHRSVSWYQQTPGQGLQFLFEYFSETQRNKGNFPGRFSGRQFSNSRSEMNVSTLELGDSALYLCASSLEGANQPQHFGDGTRLSIL.

This sequence joins TRBV10-2 and TRBJ2-2; no definite D call. The germline V gene has CDR1 WSHSY and CDR2 SAAADI. Trimming removed 2 bases from V and 3 bases from J, with 7 bases in between. CDR3 length equals 14 residues. The CDR3 here is CASSEDTYTGELFF. The CDR3 DNA is TGCGCCAGCAGTGAGGACACCTACACCGGGGAGCTGTTTTTT.